This T cell receptor (beta chain) was observed in a study of blood T cell repertoires in COVID-19. Overall study context: The United States, Italy and Spain were the sources of the acute and convalescent COVID-19 samples. The cDNA or gDNA used as material had been derived from T cells, B-cell-depleted T cells, or PBMCs.

Germline CDR1 LNHDA, CDR2 SQIVND (reference sequence). The CDR3 loop spans 14 amino acids. Trimming left V 5 bases short and J 7 bases short, with 18 bases between. Original processing methods: Reference gene primer amplification yielded estimated nucleated cell counts. Generated by immunoSEQ multiplex PCR, the TCRdb table keeps only in-frame clones and is missing some. For V, J and clone size, that table is used; D and trimming come from the DNA. The profile shows about 90,000 clones, approximately 86% of them singletons. The receptor was isolated from a man older than 75 with acute or convalescent COVID-19. V is TRBV19 and J is TRBJ2-7, with a tentative D call TRBD1 (6 bases). Sequencing was done on a sample of peripheral blood. CDR3 protein: CASSPPTGLEEQYF. As DNA, the CDR3 is TGTGCCAGTAGTCCTCCCACAGGGTTGGAAGAGCAGTACTTC.